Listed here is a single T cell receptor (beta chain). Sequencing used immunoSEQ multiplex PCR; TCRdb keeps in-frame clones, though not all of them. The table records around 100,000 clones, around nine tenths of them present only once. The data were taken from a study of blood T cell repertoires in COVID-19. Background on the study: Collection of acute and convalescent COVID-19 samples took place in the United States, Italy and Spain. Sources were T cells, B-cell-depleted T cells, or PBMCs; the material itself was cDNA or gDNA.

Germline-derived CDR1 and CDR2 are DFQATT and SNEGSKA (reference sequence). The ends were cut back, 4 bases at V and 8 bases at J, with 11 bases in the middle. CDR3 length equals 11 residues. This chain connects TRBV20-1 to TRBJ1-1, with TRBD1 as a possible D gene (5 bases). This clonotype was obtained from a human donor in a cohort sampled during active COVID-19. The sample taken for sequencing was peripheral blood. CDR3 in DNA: TGCAGTGCTACAACCAGGGTGGAAGCTTTCTTT. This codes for CSATTRVEAFF.